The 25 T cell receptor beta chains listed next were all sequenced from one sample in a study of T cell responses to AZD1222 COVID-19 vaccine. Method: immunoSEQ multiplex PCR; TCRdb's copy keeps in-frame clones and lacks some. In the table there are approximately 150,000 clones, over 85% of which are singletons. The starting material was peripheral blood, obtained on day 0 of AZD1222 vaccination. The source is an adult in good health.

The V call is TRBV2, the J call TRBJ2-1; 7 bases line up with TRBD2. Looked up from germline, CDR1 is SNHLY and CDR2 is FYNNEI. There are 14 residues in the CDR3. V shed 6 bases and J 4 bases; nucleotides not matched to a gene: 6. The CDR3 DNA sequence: TGTGCCAGCAGGAGAAGCGGGAATTACAATGAGCAGTTCTTC. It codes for CASRRSGNYNEQFF. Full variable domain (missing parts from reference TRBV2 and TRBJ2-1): EPEVTQTPSHQVTQMGQEVILRCVPISNHLYFYWYRQILGQKVEFLVSFYNNEISEKSEIFDDQFSVERPDGSNFTLKIRSTKLEDSAMYFCASRRSGNYNEQFFGPGTRLTVL.

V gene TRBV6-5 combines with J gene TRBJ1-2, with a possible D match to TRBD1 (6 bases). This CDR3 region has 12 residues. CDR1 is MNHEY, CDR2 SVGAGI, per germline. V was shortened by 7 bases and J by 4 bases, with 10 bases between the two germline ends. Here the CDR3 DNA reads TGTGCCAGCACCACGACAGGCTATGGCTACACCTTC. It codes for CASTTTGYGYTF.

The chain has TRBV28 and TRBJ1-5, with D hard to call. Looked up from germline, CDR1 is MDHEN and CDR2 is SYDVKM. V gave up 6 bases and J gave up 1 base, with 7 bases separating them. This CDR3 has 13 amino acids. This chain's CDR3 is CASSLTSNQPQHF. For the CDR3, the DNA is TGTGCCAGCAGCCTGACGAGCAATCAGCCCCAGCATTTT.

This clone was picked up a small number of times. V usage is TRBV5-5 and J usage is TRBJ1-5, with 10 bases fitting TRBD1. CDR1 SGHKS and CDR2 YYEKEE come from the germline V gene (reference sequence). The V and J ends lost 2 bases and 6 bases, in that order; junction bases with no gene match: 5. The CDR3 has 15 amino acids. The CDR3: CASSLGDRGRQPQHF. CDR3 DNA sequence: TGTGCCAGCAGCTTAGGCGACAGGGGGCGTCAGCCCCAGCATTTT.

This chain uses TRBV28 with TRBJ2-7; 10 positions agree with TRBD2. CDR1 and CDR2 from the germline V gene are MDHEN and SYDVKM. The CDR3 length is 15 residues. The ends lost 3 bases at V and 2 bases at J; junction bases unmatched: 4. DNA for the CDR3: TGTGCCAGCAGTTTGGCTAGCGGGGGCACCTACGAGCAGTACTTC. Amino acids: CASSLASGGTYEQYF. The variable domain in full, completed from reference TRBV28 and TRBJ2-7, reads DVKVTQSSRYLVKRTGEKVFLECVQDMDHENMFWYRQDPGLGLRLIYFSYDVKMKEKGDIPEGYSVSREKKERFSLILESASTNQTSMYLCASSLASGGTYEQYFGPGTRLTVT.

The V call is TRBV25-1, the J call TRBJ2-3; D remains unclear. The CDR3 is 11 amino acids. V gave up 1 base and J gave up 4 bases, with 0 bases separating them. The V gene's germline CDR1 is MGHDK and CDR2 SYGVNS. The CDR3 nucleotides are TGTGCCAGCAGTGAATCAGATACGCAGTATTTT. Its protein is CASSESDTQYF.

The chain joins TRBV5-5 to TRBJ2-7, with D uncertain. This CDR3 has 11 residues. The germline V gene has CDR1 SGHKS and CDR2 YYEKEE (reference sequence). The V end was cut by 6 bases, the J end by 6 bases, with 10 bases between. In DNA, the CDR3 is TGTGCCAGCACCTTCTACAGCGAGCAGTACTTC. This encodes CASTFYSEQYF.

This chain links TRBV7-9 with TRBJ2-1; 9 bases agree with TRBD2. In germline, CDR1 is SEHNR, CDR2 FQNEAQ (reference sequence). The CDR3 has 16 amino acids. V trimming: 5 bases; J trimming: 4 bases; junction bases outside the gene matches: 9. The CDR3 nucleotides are TGTGCCAGCAGCCAATTAGCGGGGGCCTTTTACAATGAGCAGTTCTTC. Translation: CASSQLAGAFYNEQFF.

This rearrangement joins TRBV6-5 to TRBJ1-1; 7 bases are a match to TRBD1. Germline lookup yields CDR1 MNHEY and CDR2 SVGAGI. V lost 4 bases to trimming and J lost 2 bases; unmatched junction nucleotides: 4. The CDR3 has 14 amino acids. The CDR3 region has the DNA TGTGCCAGCAGTTCTTACAGGGGAAACACTGAAGCTTTCTTT. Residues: CASSSYRGNTEAFF.

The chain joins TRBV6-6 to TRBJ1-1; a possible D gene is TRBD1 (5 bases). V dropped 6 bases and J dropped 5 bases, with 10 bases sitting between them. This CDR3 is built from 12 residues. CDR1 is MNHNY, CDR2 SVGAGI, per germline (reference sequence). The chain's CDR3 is CASSRQGTEAFF. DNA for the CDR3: TGTGCCAGCAGCCGTCAGGGAACTGAAGCTTTCTTT.

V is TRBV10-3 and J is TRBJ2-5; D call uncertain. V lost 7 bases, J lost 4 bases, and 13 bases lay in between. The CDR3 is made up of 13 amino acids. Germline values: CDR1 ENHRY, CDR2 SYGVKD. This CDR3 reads CAIKRGRGETQYF. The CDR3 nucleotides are TGTGCCATCAAACGCGGCAGAGGAGAGACCCAGTACTTC.

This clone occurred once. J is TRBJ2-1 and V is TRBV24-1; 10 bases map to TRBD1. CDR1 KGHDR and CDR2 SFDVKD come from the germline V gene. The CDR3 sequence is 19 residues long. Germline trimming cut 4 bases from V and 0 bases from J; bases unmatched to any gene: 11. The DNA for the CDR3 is TGTGCCACCAGTGACCCCGGGACAGGGGCTACCTTCTCCTACAATGAGCAGTTCTTC. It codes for CATSDPGTGATFSYNEQFF.

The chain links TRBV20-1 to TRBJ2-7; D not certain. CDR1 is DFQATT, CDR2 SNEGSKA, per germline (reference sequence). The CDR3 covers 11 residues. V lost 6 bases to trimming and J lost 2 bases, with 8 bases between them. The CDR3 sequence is CSAPLAYEQYF. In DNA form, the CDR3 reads TGCAGTGCCCCTCTTGCCTACGAGCAGTACTTC.

CDR3 sequence: CASSYSPGQGTDGYTF. In DNA, the CDR3 is TGTGCCAGCAGTTACTCTCCCGGACAGGGGACGGATGGCTACACCTTC. The chain combines TRBV6-5 with TRBJ1-2; 9 bases map to TRBD1. V was pared by 0 bases and J by 6 bases, with 8 bases of the junction left unmatched. This CDR3 has 16 amino acids. Germline lookup yields CDR1 MNHEY and CDR2 SVGAGI.

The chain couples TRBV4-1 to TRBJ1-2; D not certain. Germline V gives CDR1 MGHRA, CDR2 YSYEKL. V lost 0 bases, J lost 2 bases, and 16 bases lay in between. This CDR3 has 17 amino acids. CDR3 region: CASSQDVAARSNYGYTF. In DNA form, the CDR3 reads TGCGCCAGCAGCCAAGATGTGGCAGCCCGGAGCAACTATGGCTACACCTTC.

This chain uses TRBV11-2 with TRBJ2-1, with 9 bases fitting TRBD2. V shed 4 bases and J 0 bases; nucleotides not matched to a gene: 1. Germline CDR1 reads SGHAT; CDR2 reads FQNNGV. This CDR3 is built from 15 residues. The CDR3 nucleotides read TGTGCCAGCAGCTATAGCGGGAGCTCCTACAATGAGCAGTTCTTC. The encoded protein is CASSYSGSSYNEQFF.

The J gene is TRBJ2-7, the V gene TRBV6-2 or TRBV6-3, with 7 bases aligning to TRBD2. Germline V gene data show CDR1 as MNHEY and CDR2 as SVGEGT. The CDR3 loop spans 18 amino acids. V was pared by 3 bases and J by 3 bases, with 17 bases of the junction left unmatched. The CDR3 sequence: CASSYLGLADHRLYEQYF. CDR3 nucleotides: TGTGCCAGCAGTTATCTAGGTCTAGCGGACCACCGTCTCTACGAGCAGTACTTC.

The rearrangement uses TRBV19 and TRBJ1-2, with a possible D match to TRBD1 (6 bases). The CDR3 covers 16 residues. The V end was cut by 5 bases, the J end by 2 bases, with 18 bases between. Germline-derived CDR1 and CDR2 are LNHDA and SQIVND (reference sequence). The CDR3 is CASSAAQGSKNYGYTF. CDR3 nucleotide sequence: TGTGCCAGTAGTGCGGCACAGGGAAGTAAAAACTATGGCTACACCTTC.

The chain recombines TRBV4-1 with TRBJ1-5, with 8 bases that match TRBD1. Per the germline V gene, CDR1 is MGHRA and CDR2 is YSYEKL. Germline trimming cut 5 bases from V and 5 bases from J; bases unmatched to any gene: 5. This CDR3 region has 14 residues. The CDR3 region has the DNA TGCGCCAGCAGCTCGGACAGGGTGGATCAGCCCCAGCATTTT. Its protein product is CASSSDRVDQPQHF.

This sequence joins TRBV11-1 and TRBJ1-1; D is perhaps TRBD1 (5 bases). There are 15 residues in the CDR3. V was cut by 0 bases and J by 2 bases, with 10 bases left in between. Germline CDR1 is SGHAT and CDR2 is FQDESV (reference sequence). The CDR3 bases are TGTGCCAGCAGCTTAGCGGGGCAGCTTAACACTGAAGCTTTCTTT. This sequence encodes CASSLAGQLNTEAFF.

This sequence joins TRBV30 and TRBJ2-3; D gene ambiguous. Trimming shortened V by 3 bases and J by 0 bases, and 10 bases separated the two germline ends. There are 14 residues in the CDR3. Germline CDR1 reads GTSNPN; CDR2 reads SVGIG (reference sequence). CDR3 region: CAWRDKRSTDTQYF. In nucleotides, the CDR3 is TGTGCCTGGAGGGATAAGCGAAGCACAGATACGCAGTATTTT.

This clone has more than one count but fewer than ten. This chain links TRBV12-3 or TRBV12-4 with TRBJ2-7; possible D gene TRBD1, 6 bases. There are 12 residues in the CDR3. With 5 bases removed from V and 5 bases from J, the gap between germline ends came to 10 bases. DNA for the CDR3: TGTGCCAGCAGTGCTAACAGGGACGAGCAGTACTTC. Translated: CASSANRDEQYF.

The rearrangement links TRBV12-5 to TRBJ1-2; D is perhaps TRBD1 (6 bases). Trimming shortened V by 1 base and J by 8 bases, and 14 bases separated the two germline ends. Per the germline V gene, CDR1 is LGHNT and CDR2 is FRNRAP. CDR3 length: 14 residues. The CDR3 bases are TGTGCTAGTGGTTTGGAGCACCTCAGGGGCGGCTACACCTTC. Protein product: CASGLEHLRGGYTF.

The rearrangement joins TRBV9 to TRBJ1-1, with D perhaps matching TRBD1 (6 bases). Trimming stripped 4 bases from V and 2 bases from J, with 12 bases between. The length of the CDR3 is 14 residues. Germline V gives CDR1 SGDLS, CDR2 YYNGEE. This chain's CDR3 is CASSSLGQNTEAFF. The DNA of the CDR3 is TGTGCCAGCAGCTCCCTGGGACAAAACACTGAAGCTTTCTTT.

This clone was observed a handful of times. The CDR3 loop reads CASSADPRGGAEAFF. The CDR3 DNA follows: TGTGCCAGCAGCGCCGACCCCAGGGGTGGGGCTGAAGCTTTCTTT. The chain carries TRBV9 and TRBJ1-1, with D possibly TRBD1 on 6 matching bases. V lost 3 bases and J lost 6, with 18 bases in between. CDR3 length equals 15 residues. Germline V gene data show CDR1 as SGDLS and CDR2 as YYNGEE.